The rows below give T cell receptor beta chains drawn from one sample of a study of blood T cell repertoires in COVID-19. Repertoires were generated with immunoSEQ multiplex PCR, while TCRdb's copy carries only in-frame clones and drops some. The sample lists some 70,000 clones, about nine tenths seen once, with 5.5% to 8.5% in the top ten. The material sequenced was peripheral blood. The receptors derive from an elderly woman with active COVID-19. CDR3s include the opening cysteine and the closing phenylalanine or tryptophan. The D gene is left open where the match is weak. Clone sizes are given selectively: once, few, many, or a class where the clone is expanded.

D: TRBD1; V: TRBV27; J: TRBJ1-6; size: .; CDR3: CASSLSQGFASPLHF; DNA: TGTGCCAGCAGTTTATCACAGGGGTTTGCTTCACCCCTCCACTTT
D: TRBD2; V: TRBV6-2/TRBV6-3; J: TRBJ2-5; size: once; CDR3: CASSDLAGEETQYF; DNA: TGTGCCAGCAGTGATTTAGCGGGAGAAGAGACCCAGTACTTC
D: .; V: TRBV7-8; J: TRBJ2-7; size: .; CDR3: CASSLGTNSYEQYF; DNA: TGTGCCAGCAGCCTCGGGACAAACTCCTACGAGCAGTACTTC
D: TRBD1; V: TRBV5-1; J: TRBJ1-1; size: .; CDR3: CASSGQTGMAEAFF; DNA: TGCGCCAGCAGCGGTCAGACAGGGATGGCTGAAGCTTTCTTT
D: .; V: TRBV7-9; J: TRBJ2-3; size: .; CDR3: CASSLEGVGPTDTQYF; DNA: TGTGCCAGCAGCTTAGAGGGGGTCGGGCCCACAGATACGCAGTATTTT
D: TRBD1; V: TRBV18; J: TRBJ2-1; size: once; CDR3: CASSPGQGSSNEQFF; DNA: TGTGCCAGCTCACCCGGACAGGGGTCTTCGAATGAGCAGTTCTTC
D: .; V: TRBV18; J: TRBJ2-1; size: .; CDR3: CASSPPFGGYNEQFF; DNA: TGTGCCAGCTCACCACCATTTGGCGGATACAATGAGCAGTTCTTC
D: .; V: TRBV7-8; J: TRBJ2-7; size: .; CDR3: CASSLGVGQSISYEQYF; DNA: TGTGCCAGCAGCCTAGGGGTTGGACAGAGTATATCCTACGAGCAGTACTTC
D: TRBD2; V: TRBV6-5; J: TRBJ2-1; size: .; CDR3: CAILLAGGVYSEQFF; DNA: TGTGCCATCCTATTAGCGGGAGGGGTGTATAGTGAGCAGTTCTTC
D: .; V: TRBV4-3; J: TRBJ1-6; size: .; CDR3: CASSQGWGGTNSPLHF; DNA: TGCGCCAGCAGCCAAGGGTGGGGGGGGACAAATTCACCCCTCCACTTT
D: TRBD2; V: TRBV25-1; J: TRBJ2-7; size: .; CDR3: CASSASIAGGFPYEQYF; DNA: TGTGCCAGCAGTGCGTCAATCGCGGGAGGATTCCCCTACGAGCAGTACTTC
D: .; V: TRBV7-2; J: TRBJ2-1; size: .; CDR3: CASSLEGYRYNEQFF; DNA: TGTGCCAGCAGCTTAGAGGGATACAGGTACAATGAGCAGTTCTTC
D: TRBD2; V: TRBV28; J: TRBJ2-7; size: once; CDR3: CASSLEPSGTQYF; DNA: TGTGCCAGCAGTTTAGAACCTAGCGGGACGCAGTACTTC
D: .; V: TRBV11-2; J: TRBJ2-2; size: .; CDR3: CASSFAGPGELFF; DNA: TGTGCCAGCAGCTTCGCGGGGCCCGGGGAGCTGTTTTTT
D: TRBD1; V: TRBV18; J: TRBJ2-5; size: .; CDR3: CASSPLGTGGVETQYF; DNA: TGTGCCAGCTCACCACTAGGGACAGGGGGCGTTGAGACCCAGTACTTC
D: TRBD1; V: TRBV12-5; J: TRBJ1-1; size: .; CDR3: CASGLVLGRGLGEAFF; DNA: TGTGCTAGTGGTTTGGTACTGGGCAGGGGGCTGGGGGAAGCTTTCTTT
D: .; V: TRBV27; J: TRBJ1-4; size: .; CDR3: CASSFRGRGEKLFF; DNA: TGTGCCAGCAGTTTCCGGGGGAGGGGTGAAAAACTGTTTTTT
D: TRBD2; V: TRBV18; J: TRBJ2-5; size: .; CDR3: CASSPLAGGGQETQYF; DNA: TGTGCCAGCTCACCACTAGCGGGAGGGGGCCAAGAGACCCAGTACTTC
D: .; V: TRBV7-2; J: TRBJ1-1; size: .; CDR3: CASSFDSSNTEAFF; DNA: TGTGCCAGCAGCTTTGACAGTTCGAACACTGAAGCTTTCTTT
D: .; V: TRBV7-8; J: TRBJ2-7; size: .; CDR3: CASSSGAEGQRDEQYF; DNA: TGTGCCAGCAGCTCAGGAGCGGAGGGGCAGAGGGACGAGCAGTACTTC
D: .; V: TRBV25-1; J: TRBJ2-7; size: .; CDR3: CASSEGGAVHEQYF; DNA: TGTGCCAGCAGTGAAGGGGGCGCCGTGCACGAGCAGTACTTC
D: .; V: TRBV7-3; J: TRBJ2-2; size: .; CDR3: CASPRKGELFF; DNA: TGTGCCAGCCCGCGTAAGGGGGAGCTGTTTTTT